This passage covers 5 T cell receptor beta chains from one sample sequenced in a study of T-cell memory formation after mild COVID-19. TCRdb re-derived calls from the 5' RACE reads in MiXCR, one entry per CDR3 protein. The data hold 350,000 to 450,000 distinct CDR3 sequences, with around 19% observed a single time. The sequencing input was PBMCs or a T cell subset sorted from them (not recorded which). Receptors originate from an adult woman who had mild COVID-19 (a few samples of this study predate the infection). Cell type and time point are not known.

The genes are TRBV6-6 and TRBJ1-2, with 9 bases aligning to TRBD1. The CDR3 extends over 15 amino acids. The V gene end was trimmed by 1 base and the J gene end by 4 bases; junction bases not matched to a gene: 4. CDR1 and CDR2 from the germline V gene are MNHNY and SVGAGI (reference sequence). CDR3 in amino acids: CASSYWRDRAYGYTF. The CDR3 nucleotides are TGTGCCAGCAGTTACTGGAGGGACAGGGCCTATGGCTACACCTTC.

This clonotype showed up just a few times. The rearrangement joins TRBV6-1 to TRBJ2-1; 14 nucleotides agree with TRBD2. Germline CDR1 and CDR2: MNHNS and SASEGT. V trimming: 6 bases; J trimming: 0 bases; junction bases outside the gene matches: 4. This CDR3 is built from 17 residues. In nucleotides, the CDR3 is TGTGCCAGCAGGGGACTAGCGGGAGTAACCTCCTACAATGAGCAGTTCTTC. This gives the protein CASRGLAGVTSYNEQFF.

The V gene is TRBV6-5, the J gene TRBJ2-5; the D gene is possibly TRBD2 (5 bases). The CDR3 has 13 residues. Trimming cost V 10 bases and J 5 bases, with 17 bases left between them. From germline, CDR1 is MNHEY and CDR2 SVGAGI. CDR3 residues: CATAWPGSETQYF. The CDR3 DNA follows: TGTGCCACCGCTTGGCCGGGATCGGAGACCCAGTACTTC.

The table lists this clonotype with a few counts. As DNA, the CDR3 is TGCAGTGCTAGGCCCTTTGAGGGGGAGGACACCGGGGAGCTGTTTTTT. This gives the protein CSARPFEGEDTGELFF. The chain couples TRBV20-1 to TRBJ2-2; D is possibly TRBD1 or TRBD2 (6 bases each). This CDR3 region has 16 residues. The V end was cut by 3 bases, the J end by 3 bases, with 17 bases between. From germline, CDR1 is DFQATT and CDR2 SNEGSKA (reference sequence).

The genes are TRBV29-1 and TRBJ2-7, with a weak D call TRBD2 (6 bases). V was cut by 7 bases and J by 2 bases, with 24 bases left in between. This CDR3 spans 16 amino acids. The germline CDR1 and CDR2 sequences are SQVTM and ANQGSEA. The CDR3 is CSARTGEVWGTYEQYF. In DNA, the CDR3 is TGCAGCGCCAGAACCGGGGAGGTCTGGGGGACCTACGAGCAGTACTTC.